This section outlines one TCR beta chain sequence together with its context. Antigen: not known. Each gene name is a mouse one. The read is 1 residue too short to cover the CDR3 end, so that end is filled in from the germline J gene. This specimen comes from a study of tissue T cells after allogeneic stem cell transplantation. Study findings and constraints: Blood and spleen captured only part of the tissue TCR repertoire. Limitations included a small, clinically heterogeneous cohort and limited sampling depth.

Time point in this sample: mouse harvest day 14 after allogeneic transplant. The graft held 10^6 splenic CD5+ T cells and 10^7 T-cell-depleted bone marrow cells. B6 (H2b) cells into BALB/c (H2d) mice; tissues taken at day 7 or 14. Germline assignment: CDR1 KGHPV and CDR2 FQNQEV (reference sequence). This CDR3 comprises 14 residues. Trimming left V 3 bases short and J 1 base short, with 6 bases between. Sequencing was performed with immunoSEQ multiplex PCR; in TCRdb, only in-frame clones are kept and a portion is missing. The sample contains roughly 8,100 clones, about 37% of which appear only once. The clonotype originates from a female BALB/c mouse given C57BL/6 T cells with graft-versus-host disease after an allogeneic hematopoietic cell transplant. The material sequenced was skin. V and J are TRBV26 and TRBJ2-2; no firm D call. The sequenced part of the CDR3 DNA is TGTGCCAGCAGTCTTAACAGAAACACCGGGCAGCTCTAC. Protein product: CASSLNRNTGQLY. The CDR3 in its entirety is CASSLNRNTGQLYF.